This T cell receptor beta chain stems from a study of CD4 T cells in relation to SARS-CoV-2 and coronaviruses. This CDR3 region has 14 residues. CDR1 is MNHNY, CDR2 SVGAGI, per germline (reference sequence). Between the trimmed V and J ends, which lost 6 bases and 1 base, there was a span of 12 bases. Deep TCR-beta sequencing used DNA from uncultured naive and memory CD4+ T cells. Generated by immunoSEQ multiplex PCR, the TCRdb table keeps only in-frame clones and is missing some. This sample has roughly 63,000 clones; 94% occur once, and the top ten carry 0.14%. Unexposed donor CD4+ T cells date from about 2011-2019, before the COVID-19 pandemic.

The rearrangement uses TRBV6-6 and TRBJ1-1; D call uncertain. The sequence came from a human donor in good health. Source material: naive CD4+ T cells from PBMCs. As to subset: naive CD4+ T cells isolated by negative enrichment. CDR3 amino acids: CASSYYTANTEAFF. Here the CDR3 DNA reads TGTGCCAGCAGCTATTACACGGCGAACACTGAAGCTTTCTTT.